The 22 T cell receptor beta chains below were found in one sample sequenced in a study of blood T cells in healthy people across ages. Next came a second PCR, run for about 7 to 12 cycles, which used a sample-barcoded 5' primer along with a J-beta primer mix. One entry per CDR3 protein results from TCRdb running MiXCR on the 5' RACE reads. The sample lists around 650,000 distinct CDR3 sequences, about 30% seen once, with 15% in the top ten. Specimen: blood. These TCRs come from an elderly woman in good health.

Points on this clonotype: A much larger clone lies one base from this, so it may be a read error. The rearrangement joins TRBV20-1 to TRBJ2-5; either TRBD1 or TRBD2 may supply D (6 bases each). CDR3 size: 15 residues. V lost 6 bases and J lost 11, with 28 bases in between. Germline lookup yields CDR1 DFQATT and CDR2 SNEGSKA (reference sequence). CDR3 in amino acids: CSALPPGAGFGEQYF. CDR3 nucleotides: TGCAGTGCCCTCCCCCCGGGGGCGGGTTTTGGTGAGCAGTACTTC.

This clonotype was detected many times. This may come from a read error, since a much larger clone is one base off. This chain links TRBV2 with TRBJ2-1, with 13 bases matching TRBD2. CDR3 size: 14 residues. Germline V lookup: CDR1 SNHLY, CDR2 FYNNEI. V lost 6 bases, J lost 10 bases, and 6 bases stayed unmatched. This chain's CDR3 is CASRGTSGAGEQFF. The DNA of the CDR3 is TGTGCCAGCAGGGGGACTAGCGGGGCTGGAGAGCAGTTCTTC.

This sequence joins TRBV30 and TRBJ1-2; a possible D gene is TRBD1 (6 bases). The germline gives CDR1 GTSNPN, CDR2 SVGIG (reference sequence). The CDR3 runs 16 residues. Trimming removed 3 bases from V and 3 bases from J, with 20 bases in between. This CDR3 reads CAWRAPGGGGYYGYTF. The CDR3 DNA follows: TGTGCCTGGAGAGCCCCTGGCGGGGGCGGGTACTATGGCTACACCTTC.

This clonotype was found many times. This chain links TRBV18 with TRBJ2-4; a possible D gene is TRBD1 (5 bases). Per the germline V gene, CDR1 is KGHSH and CDR2 is LQKENI. V lost 3 bases to trimming and J lost 0 bases, with 9 bases between them. The CDR3 contains 15 residues. The CDR3 nucleotides are TGTGCCAGCTCACCTACGACAGTAGCCAAAAACATTCAGTACTTC. Translated, it gives CASSPTTVAKNIQYF.

This clonotype has a count of ten or more. This chain uses TRBV20-1 with TRBJ1-1; D is perhaps TRBD1 (5 bases). There are 15 residues in the CDR3. The germline V and J ends were trimmed by 3 bases and 1 base, with 15 bases remaining between them. CDR1 and CDR2 from the germline V gene are DFQATT and SNEGSKA (reference sequence). The CDR3 sequence: CSASSPGPKNTEAFF. In nucleotides, the CDR3 is TGCAGTGCTAGTTCTCCGGGGCCAAAGAACACTGAAGCTTTCTTT.

In this sample, this clonotype turned up a few times. This may stem from a read error, because a much larger clone lies one nucleotide away. The genes are TRBV5-1 and TRBJ2-7; 11 bases map to TRBD1. V was clipped by 0 bases and J by 5 bases; unmatched bases: 7. CDR3 length: 16 residues. CDR1 SGHRS and CDR2 YFSETQ come from the germline V gene. In nucleotides, the CDR3 is TGCGCCAGCAGCTTGGGGTGGACAGGGGGCACGGACGAGCAGTACTTC. It encodes CASSLGWTGGTDEQYF.

The chain has TRBV25-1 and TRBJ2-1; D is possibly TRBD1 or TRBD2 (5 bases each). The end of the DNA aligns better with TRBJ2-7, so the J call may be wrong. The V gene's germline CDR1 is MGHDK and CDR2 SYGVNS. This CDR3 comprises 17 residues. CDR3 coding DNA: TGTGCCAGCTCCCGGTCCGCCGGGGCGAGCTCCTACAATGAGCAGTACTTC. This translates into CASSRSAGASSYNEQYF.

This clonotype has a count of ten or more. This sequence may be a read error, since a much larger clone differs from it by one base. The chain has TRBV6-2 or TRBV6-3 and TRBJ2-5; 9 nucleotides align to TRBD2. The CDR3 spans 14 residues. The V gene's germline CDR1 is MNHEY and CDR2 SVGEGT. Germline trimming cut 5 bases from V and 11 bases from J; bases unmatched to any gene: 12. In nucleotides, the CDR3 is TGTGCCAGCAGTCAACGGCGGGGGGGCGATGAGCAGTACTTC. Protein sequence: CASSQRRGGDEQYF.

Remarks on this clonotype: Given a much more abundant clone one base away, this may be a read error. This chain uses TRBV5-1 with TRBJ2-2; 7 bases align to TRBD1. V lost 7 bases to trimming and J lost 3 bases; unmatched junction nucleotides: 9. Germline values: CDR1 SGHRS, CDR2 YFSETQ. CDR3 size: 15 residues. CDR3 sequence: CASGSGQTYTGELFF. The CDR3 coding sequence is TGCGCCAGCGGCTCGGGACAGACCTACACCGGGGAGCTGTTTTTT.

The table lists this clonotype with a few counts. The chain has TRBV12-3 or TRBV12-4 and TRBJ1-1, with D hard to call. The V gene lost 1 base and the J gene lost 4 bases, with 10 bases spanning the gap. The CDR3 extends over 14 amino acids. The CDR3 bases are TGTGCCAGCAGTTTAGGCGATGCAAGCACTGAAGCTTTCTTT. Translation gives CASSLGDASTEAFF.

The gene calls are TRBV7-2 and TRBJ2-5, with D maybe TRBD1 (5 bases). The CDR3 spans 13 residues. Trimming shortened V by 3 bases and J by 11 bases, and 16 bases separated the two germline ends. The germline gives CDR1 SGHTA, CDR2 FQGNSA. The CDR3 reads CASSFDRLLEQYF. The CDR3 nucleotides are TGTGCCAGCAGCTTTGACAGACTTTTAGAGCAGTACTTC.

There are a few counts of this clonotype. The chain is built from TRBV5-1 and TRBJ2-3, with a weak D call TRBD2 (7 bases). V gave up 0 bases and J gave up 3 bases, with 20 bases separating them. CDR1 is SGHRS and CDR2 is YFSETQ in the germline V gene. The CDR3 contains 18 residues. CDR3 in amino acids: CASSLALMRGGRTDTQYF. The CDR3 region has the DNA TGCGCCAGCAGCTTGGCCCTGATGAGGGGGGGCCGGACAGATACGCAGTATTTT.

Of note for this clonotype: Since a much larger clone is just one base distant, this may be a read error. The chain links TRBV7-9 to TRBJ2-1; D unresolved. CDR1 SEHNR and CDR2 FQNEAQ come from the germline V gene (reference sequence). V gave up 4 bases and J gave up 10 bases, with 14 bases separating them. This CDR3 spans 13 amino acids. CDR3 DNA sequence: TGTGCCAGCAGCTCCCTACAATCCTACGAGCAGTTCTTC. Translating gives CASSSLQSYEQFF.

This clonotype was counted only a few times. The rearrangement joins TRBV7-9 to TRBJ2-2, with a possible D match to TRBD1 (6 bases). The CDR3 covers 15 residues. Germline values: CDR1 SEHNR, CDR2 FQNEAQ (reference sequence). The V end was cut by 3 bases, the J end by 0 bases, with 8 bases between. CDR3 nucleotide sequence: TGTGCCAGCAGCTTTGGGACACCGAACACCGGGGAGCTGTTTTTT. Amino acids: CASSFGTPNTGELFF.

V is TRBV7-6 and J is TRBJ2-4, with D unresolved. The better agreement between TRBJ2-5 and the DNA end casts doubt on the J call. This CDR3 has 15 amino acids. CDR1 SGHVS and CDR2 FNYEAQ come from the germline V gene. CDR3 protein: CASSLSHGLGKTQYF. In DNA form, the CDR3 reads TGTGCCAGCAGCTTGAGTCACGGTTTGGGGAAGACCCAGTACTTC.

This clonotype came up a few times. This chain joins TRBV7-2 and TRBJ2-2, with D maybe TRBD1 (6 bases). Trimming removed 5 bases at V and 4 bases at J, with 14 bases between. The germline CDR1 and CDR2 sequences are SGHTA and FQGNSA. CDR3 length: 15 amino acids. The CDR3 DNA is TGTGCCAGCAGCCGGTCCAGGGGAACCACCGGGGAGCTGTTTTTT. As protein: CASSRSRGTTGELFF.

As for this clonotype: Just one base apart from a much larger clone, this may be a read error. The V and J genes are TRBV24-1 and TRBJ2-7, with D tentatively TRBD1 (5 bases). The CDR3 has 11 amino acids. Germline V gene sequence: CDR1 KGHDR, CDR2 SFDVKD. The V and J ends lost 2 bases and 11 bases respectively, with 9 bases between them. Here the CDR3 reads CATSDSGLEYF. DNA for the CDR3: TGTGCCACCAGTGATTCAGGGTTGGAGTACTTC.

This clonotype was recorded many times. This rearrangement joins TRBV20-1 to TRBJ2-7; 10 bases align to TRBD1. CDR1 and CDR2 (germline): DFQATT, SNEGSKA (reference sequence). The CDR3 covers 13 residues. With V trimmed by 6 bases and J by 5 bases, 7 bases remained unmatched. The CDR3 nucleotides read TGCAGTGCCGGGAGACAGGGGGCCCACGAGCAGTACTTC. Residues: CSAGRQGAHEQYF.

This clonotype was recorded at least ten times. This chain joins TRBV24-1 and TRBJ1-2, with TRBD1 matching over 7 bases. This CDR3 is built from 14 residues. Germline loops: CDR1 KGHDR, CDR2 SFDVKD. V lost 3 bases, J lost 5 bases, and 5 bases stayed unmatched. The DNA of the CDR3 is TGTGCCACCAGTGATGACGACAGGGCGTATGGCTACACCTTC. Protein product: CATSDDDRAYGYTF.

About this clonotype itself: This sequence may be a read error, since a much larger clone differs from it by one base. The V call is TRBV7-9, the J call TRBJ2-3, with 9 nucleotides matching TRBD1. This CDR3 is 15 amino acids long. The V gene's germline CDR1 is SEHNR and CDR2 FQNEAQ (reference sequence). Trimming removed 8 bases from V and 4 bases from J; junction bases left unmatched: 10. CDR3 amino acids: CASGWGDRVSDTQYF. For the CDR3, the DNA is TGTGCCAGCGGCTGGGGGGACAGGGTCTCAGATACGCAGTATTTT.

This clonotype appeared many times. The chain recombines TRBV29-1 with TRBJ2-1; TRBD1 aligns across 8 bases. V lost 3 bases, J lost 4 bases, and 14 bases stayed unmatched. CDR3 size: 17 residues. The germline V gene has CDR1 SQVTM and CDR2 ANQGSEA. The CDR3 DNA reads as TGCAGCGTTGAGAAGGACCGTACAGGGGGTCCTTACAATGAGCAGTTCTTC. This sequence encodes CSVEKDRTGGPYNEQFF.

In the case of this clonotype: Being one base from a much bigger clone, this may be a read error. V and J are TRBV12-3 or TRBV12-4 and TRBJ1-4, with TRBD1 matching over 7 bases. V gave up 3 bases and J gave up 15 bases; unmatched junction bases: 4. The CDR3 spans 11 residues. Written as DNA, the CDR3 is TGTGCCAGCAGTTTTGGCAGGGGGATGTTTTTT. Translated: CASSFGRGMFF.